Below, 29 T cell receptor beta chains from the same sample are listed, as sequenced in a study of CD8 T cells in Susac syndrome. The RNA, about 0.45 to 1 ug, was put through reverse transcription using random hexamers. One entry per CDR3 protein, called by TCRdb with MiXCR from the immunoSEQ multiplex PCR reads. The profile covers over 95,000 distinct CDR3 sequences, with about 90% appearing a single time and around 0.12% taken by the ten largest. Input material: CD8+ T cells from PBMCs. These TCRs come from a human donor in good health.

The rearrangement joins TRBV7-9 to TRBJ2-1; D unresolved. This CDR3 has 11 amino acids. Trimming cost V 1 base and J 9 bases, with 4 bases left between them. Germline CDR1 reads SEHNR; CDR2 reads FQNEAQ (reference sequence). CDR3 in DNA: TGTGCCAGCAGCTTAGGTAGTGAGCAGTTCTTC. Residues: CASSLGSEQFF.

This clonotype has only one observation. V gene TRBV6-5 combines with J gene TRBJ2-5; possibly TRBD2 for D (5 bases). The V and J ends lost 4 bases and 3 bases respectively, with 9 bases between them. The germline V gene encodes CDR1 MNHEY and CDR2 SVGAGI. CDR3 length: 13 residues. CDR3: CASSFSVEETQYF. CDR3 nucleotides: TGTGCCAGCAGTTTTAGCGTAGAAGAGACCCAGTACTTC.

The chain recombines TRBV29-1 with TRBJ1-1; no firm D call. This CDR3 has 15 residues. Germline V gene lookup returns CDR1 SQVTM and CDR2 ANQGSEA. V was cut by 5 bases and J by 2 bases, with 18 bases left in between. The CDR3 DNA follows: TGCAGCGTTCGCCGAGGCACCGCTGGAAACACTGAAGCTTTCTTT. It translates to CSVRRGTAGNTEAFF.

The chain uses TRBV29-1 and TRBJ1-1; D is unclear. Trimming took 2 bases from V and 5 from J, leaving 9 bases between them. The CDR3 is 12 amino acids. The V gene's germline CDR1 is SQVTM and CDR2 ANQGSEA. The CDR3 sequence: CSVETLTTEAFF. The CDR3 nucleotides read TGCAGCGTTGAAACCCTTACAACTGAAGCTTTCTTT.

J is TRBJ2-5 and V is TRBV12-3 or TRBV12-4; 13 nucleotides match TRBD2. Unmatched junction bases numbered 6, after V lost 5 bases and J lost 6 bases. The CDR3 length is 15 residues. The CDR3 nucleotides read TGTGCCAGCAGTATGACTAGCGGGAGGACGAAGACCCAGTACTTC. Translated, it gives CASSMTSGRTKTQYF.

The CDR3 region has the DNA TGCAGTGCTAGAGAAGGAGGGTATGGCTACACCTTC. Protein sequence: CSAREGGYGYTF. The chain carries TRBV20-1 and TRBJ1-2, with D hard to call. V was clipped by 0 bases and J by 5 bases, with 7 bases between them. The CDR3 has 12 residues. In germline, CDR1 is DFQATT, CDR2 SNEGSKA (reference sequence).

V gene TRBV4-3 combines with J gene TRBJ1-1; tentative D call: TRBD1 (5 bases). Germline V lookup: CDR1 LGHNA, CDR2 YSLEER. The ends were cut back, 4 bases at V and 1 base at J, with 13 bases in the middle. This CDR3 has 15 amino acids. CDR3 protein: CASSLFGTGNTEAFF. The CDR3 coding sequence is TGCGCCAGCAGCCTTTTCGGGACGGGGAACACTGAAGCTTTCTTT.

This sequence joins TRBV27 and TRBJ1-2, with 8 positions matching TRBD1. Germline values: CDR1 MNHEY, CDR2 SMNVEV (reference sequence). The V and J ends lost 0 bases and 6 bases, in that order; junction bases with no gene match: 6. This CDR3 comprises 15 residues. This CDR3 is CASSLSRQGSNGYTF. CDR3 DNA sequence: TGTGCCAGCAGTTTATCGAGACAGGGGAGCAATGGCTACACCTTC.

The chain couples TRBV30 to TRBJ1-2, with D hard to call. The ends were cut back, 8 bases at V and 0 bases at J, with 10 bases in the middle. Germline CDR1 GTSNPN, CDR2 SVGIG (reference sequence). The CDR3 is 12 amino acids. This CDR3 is CAGPTSNYGYTF. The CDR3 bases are TGTGCCGGGCCGACTTCTAACTATGGCTACACCTTC.

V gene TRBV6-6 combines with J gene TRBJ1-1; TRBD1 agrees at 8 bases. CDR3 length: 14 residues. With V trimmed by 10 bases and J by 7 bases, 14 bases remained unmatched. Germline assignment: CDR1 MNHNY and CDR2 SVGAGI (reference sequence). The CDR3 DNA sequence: TGTGCCATAAGTACAGGGGGGCAGGGGGGTGAAGCTTTCTTT. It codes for CAISTGGQGGEAFF.

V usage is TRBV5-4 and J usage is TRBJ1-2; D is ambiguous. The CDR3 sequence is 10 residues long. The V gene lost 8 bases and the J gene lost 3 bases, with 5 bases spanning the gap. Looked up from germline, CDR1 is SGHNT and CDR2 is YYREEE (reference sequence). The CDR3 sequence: CARQDYGYTF. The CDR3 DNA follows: TGTGCCAGGCAAGACTATGGCTACACCTTC.

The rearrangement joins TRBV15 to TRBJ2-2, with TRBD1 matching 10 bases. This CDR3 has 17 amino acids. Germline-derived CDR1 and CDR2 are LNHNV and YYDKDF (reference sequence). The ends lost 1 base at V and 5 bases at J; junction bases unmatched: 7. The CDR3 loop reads CATSRARAGQGTGELFF. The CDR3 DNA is TGTGCCACCAGCAGAGCTCGGGCGGGACAGGGGACCGGGGAGCTGTTTTTT.

CDR3 region: CLPRTGANEQFF. CDR3 DNA sequence: TGCCTCCCGCGGACAGGGGCTAATGAGCAGTTCTTC. This chain joins TRBV20-1 and TRBJ2-1; TRBD1 aligns across 9 bases. This CDR3 is built from 12 residues. CDR1 DFQATT and CDR2 SNEGSKA come from the germline V gene (reference sequence).

Here the CDR3 reads CSVYGQGPSGANVLTF. As DNA, the CDR3 is TGCAGCGTTTACGGACAGGGCCCTTCTGGGGCCAACGTCCTGACTTTC. The chain has TRBV29-1 and TRBJ2-6, with 8 positions matching TRBD1. Germline CDR1 SQVTM, CDR2 ANQGSEA. V lost 5 bases and J lost 1; bases outside the gene matches: 7. This CDR3 has 16 amino acids.

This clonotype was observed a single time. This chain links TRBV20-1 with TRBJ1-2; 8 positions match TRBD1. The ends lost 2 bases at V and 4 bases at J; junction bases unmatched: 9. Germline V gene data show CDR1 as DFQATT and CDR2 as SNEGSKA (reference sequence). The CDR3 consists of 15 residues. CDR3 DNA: TGCAGTGCTAGACAGGGGGCTGGCGATGGCTATGGCTACACCTTC. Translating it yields CSARQGAGDGYGYTF.

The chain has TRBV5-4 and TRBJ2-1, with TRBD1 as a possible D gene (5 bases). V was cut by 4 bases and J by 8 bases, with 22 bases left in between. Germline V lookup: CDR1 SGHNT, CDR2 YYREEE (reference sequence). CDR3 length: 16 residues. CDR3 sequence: CASSPSRQGQVDEQFF. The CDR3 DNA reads TGTGCCAGCAGCCCAAGTCGGCAGGGCCAAGTTGATGAGCAGTTCTTC.

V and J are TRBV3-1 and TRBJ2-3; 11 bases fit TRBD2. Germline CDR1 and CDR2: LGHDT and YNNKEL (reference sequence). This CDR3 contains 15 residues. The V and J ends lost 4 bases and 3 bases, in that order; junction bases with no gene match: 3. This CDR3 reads CASSPTSGKTDTQYF. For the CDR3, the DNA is TGTGCCAGCAGCCCGACTAGCGGGAAGACAGATACGCAGTATTTT.

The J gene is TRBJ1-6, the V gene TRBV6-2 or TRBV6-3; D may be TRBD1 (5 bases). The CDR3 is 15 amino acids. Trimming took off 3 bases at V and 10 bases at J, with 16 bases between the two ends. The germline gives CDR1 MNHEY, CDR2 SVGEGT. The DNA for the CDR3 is TGTGCCAGCAGTTATCTTGATCCCGGACAATCACCCCTCCACTTT. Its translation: CASSYLDPGQSPLHF.

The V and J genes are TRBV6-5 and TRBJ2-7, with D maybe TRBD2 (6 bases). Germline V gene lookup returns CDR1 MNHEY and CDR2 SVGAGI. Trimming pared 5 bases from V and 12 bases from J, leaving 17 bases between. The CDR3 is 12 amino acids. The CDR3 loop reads CASSRPEGTLYF. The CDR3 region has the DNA TGTGCCAGCAGTCGCCCGGAGGGGACGCTGTACTTC.

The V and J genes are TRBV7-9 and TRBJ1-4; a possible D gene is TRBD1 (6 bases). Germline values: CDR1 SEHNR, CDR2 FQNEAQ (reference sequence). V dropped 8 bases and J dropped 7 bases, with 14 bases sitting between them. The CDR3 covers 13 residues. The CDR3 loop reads CASVGGLGEKLFF. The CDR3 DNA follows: TGTGCCAGCGTAGGGGGTCTGGGTGAAAAACTGTTTTTT.

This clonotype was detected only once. CDR3 loop: CSAKSGQGNSPLHF. In DNA, the CDR3 is TGCAGTGCTAAATCGGGACAGGGAAATTCACCCCTCCACTTT. The V gene is TRBV20-1, the J gene TRBJ1-6, with 9 nucleotides matching TRBD1. The germline V gene encodes CDR1 DFQATT and CDR2 SNEGSKA (reference sequence). The CDR3 runs 14 residues. The junction had 5 bases not matched to a gene; V was cut back by 4 bases and J by 7 bases.

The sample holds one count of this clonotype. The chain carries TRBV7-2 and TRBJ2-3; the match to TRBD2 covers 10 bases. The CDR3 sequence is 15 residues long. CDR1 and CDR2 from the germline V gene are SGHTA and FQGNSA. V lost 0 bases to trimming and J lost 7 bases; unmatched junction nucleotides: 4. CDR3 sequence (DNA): TGTGCCAGCAGCTTAGCTGGGACTAGCGTTAATACGCAGTATTTT. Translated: CASSLAGTSVNTQYF.

The CDR3 coding sequence is TGTGCCAGCAGACCCGCTCAGAGGGTACGAGGCTACACCTTC. This encodes CASRPAQRVRGYTF. J is TRBJ1-2 and V is TRBV27; no reliable D call. The germline V gene has CDR1 MNHEY and CDR2 SMNVEV (reference sequence). This CDR3 comprises 14 residues. The V end lost 6 bases, the J end lost 8 bases, and 19 bases lay between the germline ends.

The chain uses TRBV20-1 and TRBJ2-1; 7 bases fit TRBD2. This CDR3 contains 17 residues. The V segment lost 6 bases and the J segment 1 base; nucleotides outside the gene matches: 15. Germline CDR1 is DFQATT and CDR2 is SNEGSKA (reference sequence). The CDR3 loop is CSAAVAGVKLSYNEQFF. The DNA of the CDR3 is TGCAGTGCCGCGGTGGCGGGAGTCAAGCTTTCCTACAATGAGCAGTTCTTC.

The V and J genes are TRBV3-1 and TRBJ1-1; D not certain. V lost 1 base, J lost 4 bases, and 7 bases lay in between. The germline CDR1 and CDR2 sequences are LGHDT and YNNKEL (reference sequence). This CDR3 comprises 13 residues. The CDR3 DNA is TGTGCCAGCAGCCAAGGCGGGAGCACTGAAGCTTTCTTT. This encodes CASSQGGSTEAFF. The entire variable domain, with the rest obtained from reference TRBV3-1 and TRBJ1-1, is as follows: DTAVSQTPKYLVTQMGNDKSIKCEQNLGHDTMYWYKQDSKKFLKIMFSYNNKELIINETVPNRFSPKSPDKAHLNLHINSLELGDSAVYFCASSQGGSTEAFFGQGTRLTVV.

The CDR3 is CAISGVLTPDYEQYF. The CDR3 DNA reads as TGTGCCATCAGTGGTGTCCTAACTCCGGACTACGAGCAGTACTTC. This chain links TRBV10-3 with TRBJ2-7, with no clear D. CDR1 and CDR2 (germline): ENHRY, SYGVKD. This CDR3 has 15 amino acids. The germline V and J ends were trimmed by 4 bases and 3 bases, with 16 bases remaining between them.

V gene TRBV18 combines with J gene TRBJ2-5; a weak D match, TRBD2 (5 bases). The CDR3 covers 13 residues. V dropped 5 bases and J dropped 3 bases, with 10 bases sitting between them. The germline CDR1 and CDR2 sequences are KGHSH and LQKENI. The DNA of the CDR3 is TGTGCCAGCTCAGCCAAGAGGGAAGAGACCCAGTACTTC. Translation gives CASSAKREETQYF.

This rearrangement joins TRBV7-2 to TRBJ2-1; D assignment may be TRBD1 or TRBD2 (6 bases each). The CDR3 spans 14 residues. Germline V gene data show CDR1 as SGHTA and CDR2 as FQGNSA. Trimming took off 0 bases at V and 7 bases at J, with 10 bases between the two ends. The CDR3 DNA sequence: TGTGCCAGCAGCTTAGCGGGGGGCGGTAATGAGCAGTTCTTC. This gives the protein CASSLAGGGNEQFF.

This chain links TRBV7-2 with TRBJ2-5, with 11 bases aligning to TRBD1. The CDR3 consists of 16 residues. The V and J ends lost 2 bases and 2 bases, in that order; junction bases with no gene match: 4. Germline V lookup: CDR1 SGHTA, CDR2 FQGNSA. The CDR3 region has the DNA TGTGCCAGCAGCTTAATGGGGACAGGGGGACAAGAGACCCAGTACTTC. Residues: CASSLMGTGGQETQYF. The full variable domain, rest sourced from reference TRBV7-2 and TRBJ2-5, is GAGVSQSPSNKVTEKGKDVELRCDPISGHTALYWYRQSLGQGLEFLIYFQGNSAPDKSGLPSDRFSAERTGGSVSTLTIQRTQQEDSAVYLCASSLMGTGGQETQYFGPGTRLLVL.